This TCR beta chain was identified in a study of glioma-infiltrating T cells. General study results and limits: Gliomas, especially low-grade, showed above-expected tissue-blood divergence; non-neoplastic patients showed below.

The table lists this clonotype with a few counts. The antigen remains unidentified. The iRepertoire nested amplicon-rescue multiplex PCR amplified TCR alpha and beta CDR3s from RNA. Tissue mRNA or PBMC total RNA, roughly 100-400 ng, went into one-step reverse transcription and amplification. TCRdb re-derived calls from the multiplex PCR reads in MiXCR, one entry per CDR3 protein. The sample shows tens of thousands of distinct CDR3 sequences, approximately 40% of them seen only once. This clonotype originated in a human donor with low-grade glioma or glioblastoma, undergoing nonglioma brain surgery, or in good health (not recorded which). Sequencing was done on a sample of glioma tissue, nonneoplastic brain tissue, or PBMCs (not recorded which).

The CDR3 bases are TGTGCCAGCTCATCGGGTAGCCCGACAGGCGAGCAGTACTTC. This translates into CASSSGSPTGEQYF. The V and J genes are TRBV18 and TRBJ2-7, with D possibly matching TRBD1 (6 bases). Deletions cut 5 bases from V and 6 bases from J, with 17 bases between. The germline gives CDR1 KGHSH, CDR2 LQKENI. The CDR3 length is 14 residues.